The 18 T cell receptor beta chains below were found in one sample sequenced in a study of chemoradiotherapy in HPV16-positive cancers. Measured with immunoSEQ multiplex PCR; TCRdb has only the in-frame clones, and not every one. The data show some 31,000 clones, approximately 91% seen once. The material was blood, obtained from a patient who underwent chemoradiotherapy. The receptors here all came from a human donor with HPV-associated anogenital cancer.

The chain links TRBV6-4 to TRBJ2-6; D is uncertain. The CDR3 consists of 15 residues. V was clipped by 6 bases and J by 0 bases, with 9 bases between them. Germline V lookup: CDR1 MRHNA, CDR2 SNTAGT. The CDR3 protein is CASSPSASGANVLTF. The CDR3 nucleotides read TGTGCCAGCAGCCCATCTGCCTCTGGGGCCAACGTCCTGACTTTC.

The rearrangement uses TRBV29-1 and TRBJ2-3, with 7 positions matching TRBD2. CDR1 and CDR2 from the germline V gene are SQVTM and ANQGSEA. V gave up 5 bases and J gave up 2 bases; unmatched junction bases: 7. The CDR3 spans 14 residues. CDR3 in amino acids: CSVQRDPSTDTQYF. The CDR3, as DNA: TGCAGCGTTCAGCGGGACCCTTCCACAGATACGCAGTATTTT.

V gene TRBV7-2 combines with J gene TRBJ1-3; weak D call: TRBD1 (5 bases). The CDR3 sequence is 17 residues long. Germline V gives CDR1 SGHTA, CDR2 FQGNSA. The V end lost 0 bases, the J end lost 2 bases, and 14 bases lay between the germline ends. CDR3 coding DNA: TGTGCCAGCAGCTTAGCGCCCGGGGGAAATCCTGGAAACACCATATATTTT. Translated, it gives CASSLAPGGNPGNTIYF.

The V and J genes are TRBV5-6 and TRBJ2-7; no definite D call. The germline CDR1 and CDR2 sequences are SGHDT and YYEEEE. V lost 4 bases to trimming and J lost 3 bases, with 17 bases between them. The length of the CDR3 is 15 residues. CDR3 in amino acids: CASSRRHSTLYEQYF. In DNA, the CDR3 is TGTGCCAGCAGCCGCCGACATTCCACGCTCTACGAGCAGTACTTC.

The rearrangement links TRBV28 to TRBJ2-2, with 11 positions matching TRBD2. CDR3 length: 18 residues. With 2 bases clipped from V and 2 bases from J, the junction kept 7 bases outside the gene matches. Germline V gene data show CDR1 as MDHEN and CDR2 as SYDVKM. CDR3 region: CASSLISGGAKNTGELFF. The CDR3 DNA reads as TGTGCCAGCAGTTTAATTAGCGGGGGGGCCAAAAACACCGGGGAGCTGTTTTTT.

This sequence joins TRBV10-3 and TRBJ1-2; D is unresolved. Between the trimmed V and J ends, which lost 8 bases and 0 bases, there was a span of 16 bases. The CDR3 sequence is 15 residues long. Germline V gene sequence: CDR1 ENHRY, CDR2 SYGVKD. The CDR3 nucleotides are TGTGCCATCCATGGAGGTTCCCCAGCTAACTATGGCTACACCTTC. Translation: CAIHGGSPANYGYTF.

The chain recombines TRBV6-5 with TRBJ1-2; possibly TRBD1 for D (5 bases). V was shortened by 7 bases and J by 6 bases, with 18 bases between the two germline ends. Germline CDR1 reads MNHEY; CDR2 reads SVGAGI. The CDR3 is made up of 14 amino acids. The DNA of the CDR3 is TGTGCCAGCAACCGGGGGGGGAGAAATGATGGCTACACCTTC. Residues: CASNRGGRNDGYTF.

CDR3 DNA sequence: TGTGCCAGCAGCTTAGTGTCCGGCGCTGACTATGGCTACACCTTC. As protein: CASSLVSGADYGYTF. This chain connects TRBV7-6 to TRBJ1-2; unclear D gene. Trimming took 1 base from V and 3 from J, leaving 12 bases between them. The length of the CDR3 is 15 residues. Germline values: CDR1 SGHVS, CDR2 FNYEAQ.

The chain links TRBV28 to TRBJ2-7, with D tentatively TRBD2 (5 bases). V lost 2 bases, J lost 6 bases, and 11 bases lay in between. CDR1 is MDHEN and CDR2 is SYDVKM in the germline V gene. The CDR3 loop spans 13 amino acids. DNA of the CDR3: TGTGCCAGCAGTTTACTGGAGGTAGGCGAGCAGTACTTC. As protein: CASSLLEVGEQYF.

This chain connects TRBV9 to TRBJ2-2; D possibly corresponds to TRBD1 (6 bases). Trimming stripped 3 bases from V and 12 bases from J, with 15 bases between. CDR1 is SGDLS and CDR2 is YYNGEE in the germline V gene. This CDR3 comprises 13 residues. CDR3 loop: CASSGENRAKLFF. The DNA for the CDR3 is TGTGCCAGCAGCGGTGAAAACAGGGCAAAGCTGTTTTTT.

This clone was seen once. The chain joins TRBV29-1 to TRBJ2-1; the D is unclear. Trimming pared 5 bases from V and 0 bases from J, leaving 8 bases between. The germline V gene encodes CDR1 SQVTM and CDR2 ANQGSEA. The CDR3 has 13 amino acids. The chain's CDR3 is CSVLVSSYNEQFF. The CDR3, as DNA: TGCAGCGTTTTGGTAAGCTCCTACAATGAGCAGTTCTTC.

The chain has TRBV9 and TRBJ2-7, with 14 bases matching TRBD2. Germline values: CDR1 SGDLS, CDR2 YYNGEE. Germline trimming cut 4 bases from V and 1 base from J; bases unmatched to any gene: 7. This CDR3 region has 17 residues. CDR3 sequence: CASSPRTSGGFSYEQYF. The CDR3 DNA reads as TGTGCCAGCAGCCCCAGGACTAGCGGGGGGTTTTCCTACGAGCAGTACTTC.

The chain recombines TRBV6-5 with TRBJ1-2; D is uncertain. CDR1 is MNHEY, CDR2 SVGAGI, per germline. V gave up 10 bases and J gave up 4 bases, with 13 bases separating them. The CDR3 loop spans 12 amino acids. DNA for the CDR3: TGTGCCACCAGGCTATCTCCCTATGGCTACACCTTC. Protein: CATRLSPYGYTF.

The chain carries TRBV9 and TRBJ2-7, with TRBD2 matching 10 bases. The CDR3 has 15 residues. V shed 0 bases and J 3 bases; nucleotides not matched to a gene: 3. Germline values: CDR1 SGDLS, CDR2 YYNGEE. As DNA, the CDR3 is TGTGCCAGCAGCGTAGAGGCTAGCGGGAGCTACGAGCAGTACTTC. Residues: CASSVEASGSYEQYF.

The rearrangement joins TRBV4-3 to TRBJ2-7; 11 bases fit TRBD2. Germline CDR1 and CDR2: LGHNA and YSLEER. The V segment lost 0 bases and the J segment 6 bases; nucleotides outside the gene matches: 10. This CDR3 spans 17 amino acids. This CDR3 is CASSQDIAGGPGSEQYF. As DNA, the CDR3 is TGCGCCAGCAGCCAAGATATAGCGGGGGGGCCGGGGAGCGAGCAGTACTTC.

The rearrangement uses TRBV19 and TRBJ2-2, with 7 bases identical to TRBD1. The germline V gene encodes CDR1 LNHDA and CDR2 SQIVND (reference sequence). V shed 1 base and J 5 bases; nucleotides not matched to a gene: 1. The CDR3 has 14 residues. For the CDR3, the DNA is TGTGCCAGTAGTATAGGGGACAGAACCGGGGAGCTGTTTTTT. It yields the protein CASSIGDRTGELFF.

This clone was observed a handful of times. The genes are TRBV29-1 and TRBJ1-1; D is unresolved. CDR1 and CDR2 from the germline V gene are SQVTM and ANQGSEA. The CDR3 has 11 residues. Between the trimmed V and J ends, which lost 5 bases and 5 bases, there was a span of 9 bases. CDR3 sequence reads: CSVSVATEAFF. CDR3 sequence (DNA): TGCAGCGTTTCCGTGGCGACTGAAGCTTTCTTT.

The chain joins TRBV6-1 to TRBJ2-2; D possibly corresponds to TRBD1 (5 bases). Germline CDR1 MNHNS, CDR2 SASEGT. The ends were cut back, 4 bases at V and 5 bases at J, with 20 bases in the middle. The CDR3 extends over 17 amino acids. This CDR3 is CASSAYRSRKPTGELFF. CDR3 bases: TGTGCCAGCAGTGCCTACAGGTCCCGTAAACCAACCGGGGAGCTGTTTTTT.